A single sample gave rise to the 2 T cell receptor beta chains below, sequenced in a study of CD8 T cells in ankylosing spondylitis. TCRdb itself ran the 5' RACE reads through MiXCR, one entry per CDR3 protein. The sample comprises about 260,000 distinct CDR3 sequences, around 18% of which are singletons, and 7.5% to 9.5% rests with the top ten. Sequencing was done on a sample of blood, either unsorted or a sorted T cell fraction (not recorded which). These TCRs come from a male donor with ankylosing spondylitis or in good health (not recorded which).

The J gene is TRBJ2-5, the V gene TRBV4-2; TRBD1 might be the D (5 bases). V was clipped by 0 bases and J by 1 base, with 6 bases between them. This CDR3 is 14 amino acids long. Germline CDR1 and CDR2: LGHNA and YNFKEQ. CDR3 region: CASSQEGRQETQYF. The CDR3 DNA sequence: TGTGCCAGCAGCCAAGAGGGGCGCCAAGAGACCCAGTACTTC.

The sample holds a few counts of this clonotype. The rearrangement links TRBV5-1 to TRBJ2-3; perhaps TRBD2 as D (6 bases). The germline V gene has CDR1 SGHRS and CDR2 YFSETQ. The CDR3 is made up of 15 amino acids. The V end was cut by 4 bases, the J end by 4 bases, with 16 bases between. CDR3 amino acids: CASSTRRREADTQYF. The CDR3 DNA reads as TGCGCCAGCAGCACACGGCGGAGGGAAGCAGATACGCAGTATTTT.